This TCR beta chain was recorded in a study of blood T cell repertoires in COVID-19. The wider study: Sites in the United States, Italy and Spain provided acute and convalescent COVID-19 samples.

The CDR3 extends over 14 amino acids. CDR1 and CDR2 from the germline V gene are SGDLS and YYNGEE. Between the trimmed V and J ends, which lost 2 bases and 2 bases, there was a span of 10 bases. In terms of age and location, participants ranged from roughly 18 to 90 years and lived in around 22 US areas. For recovered donors of Cohort 3, there were two negative PCRs, clearance, or symptom resolution. Method: immunoSEQ multiplex PCR; TCRdb's copy keeps in-frame clones and lacks some. Here the sample spans more than 200,000 clones, around 89% being singletons. The V gene is TRBV9, the J gene TRBJ2-5; D remains unclear. The receptor's source is a woman in her twenties or thirties who had recovered from COVID-19. Source material: PBMCs or T cells enriched from blood (not recorded which). CDR3 coding DNA: TGTGCCAGCAGCGTCGCAGGCACTCAAGAGACCCAGTACTTC. Protein sequence: CASSVAGTQETQYF.